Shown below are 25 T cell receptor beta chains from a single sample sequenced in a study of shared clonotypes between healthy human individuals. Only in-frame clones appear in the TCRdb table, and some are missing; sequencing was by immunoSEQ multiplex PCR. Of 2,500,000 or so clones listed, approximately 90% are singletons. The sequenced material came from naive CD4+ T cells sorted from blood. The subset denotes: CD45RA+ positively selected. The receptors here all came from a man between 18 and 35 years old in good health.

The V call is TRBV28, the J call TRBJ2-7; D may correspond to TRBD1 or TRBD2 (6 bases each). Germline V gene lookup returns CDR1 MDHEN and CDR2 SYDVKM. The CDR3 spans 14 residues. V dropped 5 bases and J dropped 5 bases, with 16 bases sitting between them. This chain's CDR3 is CASSLGGRDHEQYF. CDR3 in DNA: TGTGCCAGCAGTCTGGGGGGCAGGGACCACGAGCAGTACTTC.

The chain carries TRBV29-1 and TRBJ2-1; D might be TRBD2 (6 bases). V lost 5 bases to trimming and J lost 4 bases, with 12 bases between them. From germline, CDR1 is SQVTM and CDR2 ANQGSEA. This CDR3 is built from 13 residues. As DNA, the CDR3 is TGCAGCGTTACGACCGGGGGTTACAATGAGCAGTTCTTC. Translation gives CSVTTGGYNEQFF.

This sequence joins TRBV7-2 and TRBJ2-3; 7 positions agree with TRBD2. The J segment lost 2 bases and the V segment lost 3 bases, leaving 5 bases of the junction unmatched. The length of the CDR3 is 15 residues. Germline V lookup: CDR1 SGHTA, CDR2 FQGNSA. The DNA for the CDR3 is TGTGCCAGCAGCTTGACTAGCCGAAACACAGATACGCAGTATTTT. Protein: CASSLTSRNTDTQYF.

The CDR3 nucleotides are TGTGCCAGCAGTTTACTTCAGGGGAATCAGCCCCAGCATTTT. Encoded protein: CASSLLQGNQPQHF. V usage is TRBV28 and J usage is TRBJ1-5; the D gene is possibly TRBD1 (6 bases). Trimming removed 2 bases at V and 4 bases at J, with 9 bases between. Germline-derived CDR1 and CDR2 are MDHEN and SYDVKM. The CDR3 sequence is 14 residues long. Complete variable domain (other parts from reference TRBV28 and TRBJ1-5): DVKVTQSSRYLVKRTGEKVFLECVQDMDHENMFWYRQDPGLGLRLIYFSYDVKMKEKGDIPEGYSVSREKKERFSLILESASTNQTSMYLCASSLLQGNQPQHFGDGTRLSIL.

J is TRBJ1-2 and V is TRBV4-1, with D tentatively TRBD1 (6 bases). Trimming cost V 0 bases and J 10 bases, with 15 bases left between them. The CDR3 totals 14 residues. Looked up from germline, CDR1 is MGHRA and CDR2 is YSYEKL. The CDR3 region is CASSQDWGARAYTF. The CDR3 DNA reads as TGCGCCAGCAGCCAAGATTGGGGGGCCCGTGCCTACACCTTC.

CDR3 DNA sequence: TGTGCCAGCTCAGGGACACCCCATGGCACTGAAGCTTTCTTT. Encoded protein: CASSGTPHGTEAFF. The rearrangement uses TRBV18 and TRBJ1-1, with D perhaps matching TRBD1 (6 bases). The V gene's germline CDR1 is KGHSH and CDR2 LQKENI. The ends were cut back, 5 bases at V and 4 bases at J, with 14 bases in the middle. This CDR3 has 14 amino acids. Looking up the rest from reference TRBV18 and TRBJ1-1 gives the full variable domain: NAGVMQNPRHLVRRRGQEARLRCSPMKGHSHVYWYRQLPEEGLKFMVYLQKENIIDESGMPKERFSAEFPKEGPSILRIQQVVRGDSAAYFCASSGTPHGTEAFFGQGTRLTVV.

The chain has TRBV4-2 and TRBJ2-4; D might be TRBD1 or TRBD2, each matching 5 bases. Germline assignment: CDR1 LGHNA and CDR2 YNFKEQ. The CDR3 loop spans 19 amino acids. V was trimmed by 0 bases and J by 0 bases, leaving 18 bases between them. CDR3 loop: CASSQDFLGADLAKNIQYF. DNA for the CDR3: TGTGCCAGCAGCCAAGATTTCCTCGGGGCAGACCTAGCCAAAAACATTCAGTACTTC.

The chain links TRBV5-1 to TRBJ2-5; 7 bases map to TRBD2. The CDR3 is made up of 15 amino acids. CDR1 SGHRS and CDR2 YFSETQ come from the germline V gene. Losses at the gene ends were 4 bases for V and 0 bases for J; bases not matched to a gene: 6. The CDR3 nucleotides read TGCGCCAGCAGCCCTGGGGGGGGTAACCAAGAGACCCAGTACTTC. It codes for CASSPGGGNQETQYF.

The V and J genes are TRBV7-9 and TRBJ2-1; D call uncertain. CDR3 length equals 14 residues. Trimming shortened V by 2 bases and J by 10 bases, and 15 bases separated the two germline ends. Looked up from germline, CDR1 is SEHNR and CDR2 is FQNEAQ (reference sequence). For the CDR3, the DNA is TGTGCCAGCAGCTTACACGAAGGTCTCACGGAGCAGTTCTTC. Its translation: CASSLHEGLTEQFF.

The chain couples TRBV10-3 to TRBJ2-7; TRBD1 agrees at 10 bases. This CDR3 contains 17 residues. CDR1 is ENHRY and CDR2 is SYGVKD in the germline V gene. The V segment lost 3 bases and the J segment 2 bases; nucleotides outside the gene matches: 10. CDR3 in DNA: TGTGCCATCAGTGAAAAGTTATCGGGACAGGGGACCTACGAGCAGTACTTC. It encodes CAISEKLSGQGTYEQYF.

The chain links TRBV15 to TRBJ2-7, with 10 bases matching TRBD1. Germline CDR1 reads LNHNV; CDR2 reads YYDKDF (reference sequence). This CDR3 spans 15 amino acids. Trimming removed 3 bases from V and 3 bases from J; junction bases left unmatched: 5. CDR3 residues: CATSSYDRGLYEQYF. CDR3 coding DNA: TGTGCCACCAGCAGTTATGACAGGGGGCTCTACGAGCAGTACTTC.

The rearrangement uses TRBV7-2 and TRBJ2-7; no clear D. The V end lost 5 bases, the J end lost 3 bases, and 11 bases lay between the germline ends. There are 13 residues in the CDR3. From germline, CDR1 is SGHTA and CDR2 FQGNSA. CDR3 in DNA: TGTGCCAGCAGCGACCGGGCCTACTACGAGCAGTACTTC. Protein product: CASSDRAYYEQYF.

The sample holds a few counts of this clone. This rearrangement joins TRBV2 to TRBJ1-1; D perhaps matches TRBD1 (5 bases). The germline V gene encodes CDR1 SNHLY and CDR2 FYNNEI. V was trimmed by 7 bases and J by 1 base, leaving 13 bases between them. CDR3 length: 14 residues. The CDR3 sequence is CASTQDQGNTEAFF. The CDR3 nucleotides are TGTGCCAGCACCCAGGATCAGGGGAACACTGAAGCTTTCTTT.

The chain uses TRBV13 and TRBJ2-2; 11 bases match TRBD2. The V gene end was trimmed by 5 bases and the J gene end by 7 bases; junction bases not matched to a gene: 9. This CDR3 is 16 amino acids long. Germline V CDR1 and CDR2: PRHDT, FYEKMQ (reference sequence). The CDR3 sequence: CASSDSGGAAYGELFF. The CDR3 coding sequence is TGTGCCAGCAGCGATAGCGGGGGGGCAGCCTACGGGGAGCTGTTTTTT.

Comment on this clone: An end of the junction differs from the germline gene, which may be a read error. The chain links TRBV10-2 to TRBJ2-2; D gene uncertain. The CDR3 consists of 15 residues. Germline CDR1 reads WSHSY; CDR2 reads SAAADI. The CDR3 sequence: CASSDVGSNTGELFF. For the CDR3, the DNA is TGTGCCAGCAGTGACGTCGGATCGAACACCGGGGAGCTGTTTTTT.

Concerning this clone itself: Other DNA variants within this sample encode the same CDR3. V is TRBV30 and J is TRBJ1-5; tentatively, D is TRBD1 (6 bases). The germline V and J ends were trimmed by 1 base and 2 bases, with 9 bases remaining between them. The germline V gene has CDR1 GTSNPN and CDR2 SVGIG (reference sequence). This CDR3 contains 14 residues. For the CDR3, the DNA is TGTGCCTGGAGTGCGGGGGCTGGCAATCAGCCCCAGCATTTT. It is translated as CAWSAGAGNQPQHF.

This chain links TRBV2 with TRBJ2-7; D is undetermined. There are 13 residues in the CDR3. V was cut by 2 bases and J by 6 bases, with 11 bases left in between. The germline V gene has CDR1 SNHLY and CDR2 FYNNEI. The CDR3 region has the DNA TGTGCCAGCAGTGAATATTCCCCGGGCGAGCAGTACTTC. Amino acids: CASSEYSPGEQYF.

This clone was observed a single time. CDR3 in DNA: TGCGCCAGCAGCCGGGACACCAGCACAGATACGCAGTATTTT. Protein: CASSRDTSTDTQYF. The V gene is TRBV5-1, the J gene TRBJ2-3, with a possible D match to TRBD1 (6 bases). The germline V gene has CDR1 SGHRS and CDR2 YFSETQ. The CDR3 runs to 14 residues. V was trimmed by 4 bases and J by 0 bases, leaving 9 bases between them.

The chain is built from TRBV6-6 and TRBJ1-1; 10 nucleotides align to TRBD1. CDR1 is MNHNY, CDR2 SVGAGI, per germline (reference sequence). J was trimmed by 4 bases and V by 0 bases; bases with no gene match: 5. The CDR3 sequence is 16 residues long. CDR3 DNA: TGTGCCAGCAGTTACTCGGGGGGACAGGGGACCACTGAAGCTTTCTTT. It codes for CASSYSGGQGTTEAFF.

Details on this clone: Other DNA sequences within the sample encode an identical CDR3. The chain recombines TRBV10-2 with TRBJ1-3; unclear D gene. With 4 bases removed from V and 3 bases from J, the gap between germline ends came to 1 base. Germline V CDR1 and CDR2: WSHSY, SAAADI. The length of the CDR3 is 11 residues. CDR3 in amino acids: CASSGGNTIYF. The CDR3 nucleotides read TGCGCCAGCAGTGGTGGAAACACCATATATTTT.

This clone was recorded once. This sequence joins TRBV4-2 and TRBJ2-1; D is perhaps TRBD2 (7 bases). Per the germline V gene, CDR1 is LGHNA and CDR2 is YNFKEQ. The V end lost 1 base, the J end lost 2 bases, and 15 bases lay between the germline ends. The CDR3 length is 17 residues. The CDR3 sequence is CASSQAAGGGAYNEQFF. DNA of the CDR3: TGTGCCAGCAGCCAAGCGGCTGGGGGGGGCGCCTACAATGAGCAGTTCTTC.

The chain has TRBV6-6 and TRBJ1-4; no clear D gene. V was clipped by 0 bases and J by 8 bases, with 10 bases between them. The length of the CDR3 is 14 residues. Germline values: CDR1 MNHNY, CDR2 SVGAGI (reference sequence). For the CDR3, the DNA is TGTGCCAGCAGTTACTCCCGTACAGTCGAAAAACTGTTTTTT. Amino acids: CASSYSRTVEKLFF.

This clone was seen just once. As DNA, the CDR3 is TGTGCCAGCAGTTACTCGAAAGCGGGGGGCGGGTACGAGCAGTACTTC. It encodes CASSYSKAGGGYEQYF. This chain joins TRBV6-5 and TRBJ2-7, with TRBD2 identical over 9 bases. Germline loops: CDR1 MNHEY, CDR2 SVGAGI. Trimming removed 0 bases from V and 4 bases from J; junction bases left unmatched: 7. The CDR3 runs 16 residues.

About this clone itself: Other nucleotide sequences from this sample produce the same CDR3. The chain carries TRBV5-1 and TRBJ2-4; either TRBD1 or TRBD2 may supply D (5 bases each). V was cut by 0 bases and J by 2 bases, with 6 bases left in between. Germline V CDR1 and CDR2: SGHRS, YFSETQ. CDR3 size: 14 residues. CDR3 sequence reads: CASSLGGTKNIQYF. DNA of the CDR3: TGCGCCAGCAGCTTGGGGGGGACCAAAAACATTCAGTACTTC.

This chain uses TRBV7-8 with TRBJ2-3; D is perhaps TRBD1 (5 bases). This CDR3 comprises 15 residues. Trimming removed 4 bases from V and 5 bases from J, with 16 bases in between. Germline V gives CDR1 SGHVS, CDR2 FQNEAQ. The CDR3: CASSSTLQGVDTQYF. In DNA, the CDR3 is TGTGCCAGCAGCTCAACCCTCCAAGGGGTAGATACGCAGTATTTT.